This section outlines one T cell receptor beta chain sequence together with its context. This clone showed up just once. Its specific antigen is unknown. No much larger clone is present one base from it, and per-base qualities are unavailable. The donors belonged to the validation cohort of about 110 subjects, which was separate from the roughly 670-subject first cohort. Library construction relied on the immunoSEQ multiplex PCR assay. In the source study's methods: A statistical classification framework was developed to diagnose cytomegalovirus status using the catalog of TCR beta chain sequences. TCRdb's version of the immuneACCESS table is confined to in-frame rearrangements and falls short of the full clone set. An unresolved V gene accounts for under half of the shortfall where checked; the remainder is of unknown origin. That table supplies the V and J calls and clone size; D and trimming were determined from the DNA. The sample table lists some 150,000 clones, approximately 90% of them with a count of one. The top ten clones comprise 4.5% to 5.5% of the sample.

This record belongs to a study of cytomegalovirus exposure and HLA in healthy donors (dated by TCRdb to about 2017). With regard to the full study: According to a later analysis, the roughly 130 validation repertoires were produced on the same platform as the 600 to 850 repertoires of the first cohort. The study aimed to test whether cataloging public T cell receptors could reveal signatures of past pathogen exposure. Along with the roughly 670-subject first cohort, a separate validation cohort of 120 different subjects was used. To predict cytomegalovirus infection status, the study combined high-throughput TCR immunosequencing, statistical association of individual TCRs with disease status, and machine learning. Beyond this particular receptor, the publication reports: Across donors, most TCR sequences were observed very rarely, whereas some public TCRs were present in many individuals. According to the authors, the approach could potentially be generalized to other disease states and immunological phenotypes. The study listed 150 to 200 TCR beta chains as associated with cytomegalovirus. In vitro tests confirmed that three of the cytomegalovirus-associated TCR beta chains recognize cytomegalovirus antigens. Cytomegalovirus status was reported to be diagnosed by the classifier with high specificity and sensitivity in both the original and validation cohorts. A later analysis found that TCRs clustered in the first cohort also tended to co-occur in the 130 or so validation repertoires, with 94% of cluster scores above 0. All 130 or so repertoires were used to score co-occurrence in the validation cohort in a later analysis, because that analysis had no HLA typing for the cohort.

The CDR3 runs 14 residues from the cysteine to the phenylalanine. The sequence is cut down to CDR3 DNA, 42 bases in frame from base 1. CDR1 and CDR2 are read off the germline V gene as LGHNA and YNFKEQ. V drops 6 bases and J drops 5 bases, leaving 16 bases in between. The sequence derives from a man in his late teens or twenties in good health and CMV-seropositive. The rearranged chain carries TRBV4-2 and TRBJ2-5; TRBD1 is a possible D gene, resting on 6 matching bases. What was sequenced was PBMCs. The CDR3 protein sequence reads: CASSSLQGYETQYF. The DNA sequence is given as TGTGCCAGCAGTTCTCTCCAGGGGTACGAGACCCAGTACTTC.